The 3 T cell receptor beta chains listed next were all sequenced from one sample in a study of blood T cell repertoires in COVID-19 (dated by TCRdb to about 2020). The library was produced with the immunoSEQ multiplex PCR assay. In TCRdb, the immuneACCESS table is reduced to in-frame sequences with V and J assigned. These tables do not hold every clone; where another copy was compared, an unresolved V gene accounts for under half, and the others remain unexplained. The table for this sample lists fewer than 250,000 clones; roughly 80% of them were counted only once. The ten most abundant clones make up approximately 4.5% of the sample. The sequenced material came from peripheral blood. These receptors came from a woman in her 70s with acute or convalescent COVID-19.

This clone was seen only once. The chain combines TRBV4-1 with TRBJ1-2; D possibly corresponds to TRBD1 (6 bases). The CDR3 sequence is 14 residues long. In germline, CDR1 is MGHRA, CDR2 YSYEKL. V dropped 3 bases and J dropped 4 bases, with 12 bases sitting between them. CDR3 nucleotides: TGCGCCAGCAGCCAGGCGACAGGTGGCTATGGCTACACCTTC. It is translated as CASSQATGGYGYTF.

V usage is TRBV7-2 and J usage is TRBJ1-6; TRBD1 agrees at 9 bases. There are 16 residues in the CDR3. CDR1 SGHTA and CDR2 FQGNSA come from the germline V gene. V dropped 5 bases and J dropped 10; count of bases not matched to a gene: 12. CDR3 nucleotides: TGTGCCAGCAGCCCCAACCCGGGACAGGGTTCGTCACCCCTCCACTTT. Translation: CASSPNPGQGSSPLHF.

This chain links TRBV30 with TRBJ1-5; the D gene is possibly TRBD1 (5 bases). The CDR3 contains 14 residues. The V and J ends lost 4 bases and 4 bases respectively, with 14 bases between them. Germline lookup yields CDR1 GTSNPN and CDR2 SVGIG (reference sequence). This CDR3 reads CAWTEGLNNQPQHF. CDR3 in DNA: TGTGCCTGGACCGAGGGACTGAATAATCAGCCCCAGCATTTT.